What follows are 2 T cell receptor beta chains derived from one specimen sequenced in a study of cytomegalovirus exposure and HLA in healthy donors. The PCR made use of 60 Vbeta and 13 Jbeta primers. TCRdb's copy holds only in-frame clones and misses some; the assay was immunoSEQ multiplex PCR. The sample contains under 200,000 clones, about four fifths of which appear only once. Sample: PBMCs. These receptors all stem from a man aged 25-45 years in good health and CMV-seronegative.

CDR3 region: CASSPTGTNAYEQYF. The DNA for the CDR3 is TGTGCCAGCAGTCCGACCGGGACTAATGCCTACGAGCAGTACTTC. J is TRBJ2-7 and V is TRBV27; 7 bases line up with TRBD2. Per germline, CDR1 MNHEY and CDR2 SMNVEV (reference sequence). With 5 bases clipped from V and 2 bases from J, the junction kept 9 bases outside the gene matches. This CDR3 has 15 residues.

The CDR3 nucleotides read TGTGCCTGGCAAGGACAGAGCCATAATGAAAAACTGTTTTTT. This gives the protein CAWQGQSHNEKLFF. The V and J genes are TRBV30 and TRBJ1-4; TRBD1 is a possible D gene (6 bases). Germline V gene lookup returns CDR1 GTSNPN and CDR2 SVGIG (reference sequence). This CDR3 has 14 amino acids. V dropped 5 bases and J dropped 4 bases, with 14 bases sitting between them.